The following is a T cell receptor beta chain sequence with its context. As yet, its antigen is unknown. This record belongs to a study of T cells in Graves' hyperthyroidism and ophthalmopathy. Ophthalmopathy patients showed a Clinical Activity Score of at least 3, NOSPECS grade of at least 4 and duration under 3 months. Approximately 10 ml of fresh peripheral blood supplied the PBMCs. Study-wide findings and caveats: Most thyroid-expanded clonotypes above 0.001 were also found in blood. Ophthalmopathy, as predicted by the model, came a median roughly 6.5 months after the prediction.

Germline V gene lookup returns CDR1 MDHEN and CDR2 SYDVKM. The CDR3 has 14 residues. The V and J ends lost 5 bases and 3 bases respectively, with 13 bases between them. Amplified TCR beta CDR3 regions came from RNA transcripts. Initially, a first-round RT-PCR of the TCR CDR3 employed the HTBI primer set. One entry per CDR3 protein results from TCRdb running MiXCR on the multiplex PCR reads. Here the sample spans a few hundred thousand distinct CDR3 sequences, around 16% being singletons. Sequencing was carried out using blood. The sequence was collected from a young woman with Graves' ophthalmopathy. The chain couples TRBV28 to TRBJ2-5, with D hard to call. The CDR3 region has the DNA TGTGCCAGCAGTATCCCATCTCGGGAAGAGACCCAGTACTTC. Its translation: CASSIPSREETQYF.